This T cell receptor beta chain was sequenced for a study of OX40 agonist ivuxolimab in advanced cancers. The table lists this clone with a count of one. Data came from immunoSEQ multiplex PCR; TCRdb stores just in-frame clones and leaves some out. The profile shows approximately 28,000 clones, 86% of them singletons. This receptor was identified in an adult with an advanced solid tumor such as melanoma, head and neck, liver or kidney cancer. The sample was CD4+ or CD8+ T cells sorted from blood, taken in a trial of the OX40 agonist ivuxolimab.

DNA for the CDR3: TGTGCCAGCAGCTCGGTCCAGCGGGAGTACGCAGATACGCAGTATTTT. This codes for CASSSVQREYADTQYF. The rearrangement links TRBV5-6 to TRBJ2-3, with 8 bases matching TRBD2. Per the germline V gene, CDR1 is SGHDT and CDR2 is YYEEEE. V lost 3 bases, J lost 4 bases, and 10 bases stayed unmatched. The CDR3 totals 16 residues.